These 18 T cell receptor beta chains share one sample of origin, sequenced in a study of CD8+ T cells in alopecia areata. RNA, once extracted, was reverse transcribed into cDNA for use as the sequencing template. Some clones are missing from TCRdb's copy, which holds only in-frame ones; the method was immunoSEQ multiplex PCR. The sample shows 110,000 or so clones, about two fifths of them seen only once. The material sequenced was CD4+ T cells sorted from blood. These receptors originate from a human donor with alopecia areata.

The V gene is TRBV30, the J gene TRBJ1-5; unclear D gene. The length of the CDR3 is 13 residues. The germline V gene has CDR1 GTSNPN and CDR2 SVGIG (reference sequence). With 2 bases removed from V and 1 base from J, the gap between germline ends came to 6 bases. CDR3 sequence (DNA): TGTGCCTGGAGTAGACGGAGCAATCAGCCCCAGCATTTT. Its translation is CAWSRRSNQPQHF. The entire variable domain, with the rest obtained from reference TRBV30 and TRBJ1-5, is as follows: SQTIHQWPATLVQPVGSPLSLECTVEGTSNPNLYWYRQAAGRGLQLLFYSVGIGQISSEVPQNLSASRPQDRQFILSSKKLLLSDSGFYLCAWSRRSNQPQHFGDGTRLSIL.

The V call is TRBV18, the J call TRBJ2-1; unclear D gene. The V end was cut by 3 bases, the J end by 0 bases, with 9 bases between. This CDR3 region has 15 residues. Germline values: CDR1 KGHSH, CDR2 LQKENI. This CDR3 is CASSPLSTSYNEQFF. The CDR3, as DNA: TGTGCCAGCTCACCGTTAAGCACCTCCTACAATGAGCAGTTCTTC.

The genes are TRBV5-1 and TRBJ1-2; D is undetermined. Germline V CDR1 and CDR2: SGHRS, YFSETQ. This CDR3 region has 13 residues. Deletions cut 0 bases from V and 1 base from J, with 4 bases between. Here the CDR3 reads CASSLASNYGYTF. The CDR3 DNA reads TGCGCCAGCAGCTTGGCCAGTAACTATGGCTACACCTTC. Based on the CDR3 plus reference TRBV5-1 and TRBJ1-2, the full variable domain is KAGVTQTPRYLIKTRGQQVTLSCSPISGHRSVSWYQQTPGQGLQFLFEYFSETQRNKGNFPGRFSGRQFSNSRSEMNVSTLELGDSALYLCASSLASNYGYTFGSGTRLTVV.

The rearrangement links TRBV18 to TRBJ1-1; D gene unclear. Looked up from germline, CDR1 is KGHSH and CDR2 is LQKENI. The CDR3 is 15 residues long. V dropped 3 bases and J dropped 0 bases, with 11 bases sitting between them. CDR3 sequence: CASSPGSNMNTEAFF. The DNA of the CDR3 is TGTGCCAGCTCACCGGGCAGCAATATGAACACTGAAGCTTTCTTT.

This chain links TRBV9 with TRBJ2-5, with TRBD2 matching 10 bases. V trimming: 2 bases; J trimming: 4 bases; junction bases outside the gene matches: 5. The germline V gene has CDR1 SGDLS and CDR2 YYNGEE. CDR3 length equals 15 residues. CDR3 nucleotide sequence: TGTGCCAGCAGCGTCGCTCCTAGCGGGAGAGAGACCCAGTACTTC. It yields the protein CASSVAPSGRETQYF.

The rearrangement links TRBV20-1 to TRBJ1-4; D unclear. Trimming took 3 bases from V and 6 from J, leaving 5 bases between them. The CDR3 covers 11 residues. CDR1 DFQATT and CDR2 SNEGSKA come from the germline V gene (reference sequence). The CDR3: CSASWHEKLFF. In DNA form, the CDR3 reads TGCAGTGCTAGTTGGCATGAAAAACTGTTTTTT.

The chain uses TRBV7-9 and TRBJ2-1, with 7 bases fitting TRBD1. Trimming removed 0 bases from V and 0 bases from J; junction bases left unmatched: 2. The CDR3 totals 16 residues. CDR1 and CDR2 from the germline V gene are SEHNR and FQNEAQ (reference sequence). CDR3 residues: CASSLAGQSSYNEQFF. The DNA for the CDR3 is TGTGCCAGCAGCTTAGCGGGACAGAGCTCCTACAATGAGCAGTTCTTC.

The V call is TRBV18, the J call TRBJ1-5, with 8 bases lining up with TRBD1. The V segment lost 6 bases and the J segment 6 bases; nucleotides outside the gene matches: 10. Looked up from germline, CDR1 is KGHSH and CDR2 is LQKENI. This CDR3 is built from 15 residues. The CDR3 spells CASSRRTGSAQPQHF. Here the CDR3 DNA reads TGTGCCAGCTCCCGACGGACAGGGTCGGCTCAGCCCCAGCATTTT.

This clone has a handful of counts. J is TRBJ2-3 and V is TRBV30, with 11 bases fitting TRBD2. Unmatched junction bases numbered 9, after V lost 6 bases and J lost 4 bases. CDR3 length equals 15 residues. The germline CDR1 and CDR2 sequences are GTSNPN and SVGIG (reference sequence). The CDR3 coding sequence is TGTGCCTGCTCGACTAGCGGGACCCCCTCAGATACGCAGTATTTT. Amino acids: CACSTSGTPSDTQYF.

In this sample, this clone turned up a few times. This chain connects TRBV7-2 to TRBJ2-6; no clear D gene. Germline V gives CDR1 SGHTA, CDR2 FQGNSA. The CDR3 extends over 14 amino acids. Trimming took off 3 bases at V and 5 bases at J, with 8 bases between the two ends. CDR3 coding DNA: TGTGCCAGCAGCTTTGTCACGCGGGCCAACGTCCTGACTTTC. Its protein product is CASSFVTRANVLTF.

Only a few counts were recorded for this clone. The chain links TRBV29-1 to TRBJ1-2; D call uncertain. The CDR3 contains 12 residues. Germline CDR1 reads SQVTM; CDR2 reads ANQGSEA. V was clipped by 0 bases and J by 2 bases, with 4 bases between them. The CDR3 sequence: CSVEDRNYGYTF. CDR3 coding DNA: TGCAGCGTTGAAGACAGGAACTATGGCTACACCTTC.

The chain employs TRBV29-1 and TRBJ2-3; D may be TRBD1 (6 bases). V lost 6 bases and J 8 bases, leaving 15 bases between the germline ends. CDR3 length equals 12 residues. CDR1 is SQVTM and CDR2 is ANQGSEA in the germline V gene. The chain's CDR3 is CSVPLTGSTQYF. CDR3 DNA sequence: TGCAGCGTCCCCCTAACAGGGAGTACGCAGTATTTT.

This chain links TRBV19 with TRBJ2-1; TRBD1 agrees at 9 bases. V shed 5 bases and J 13 bases; nucleotides not matched to a gene: 6. Per the germline V gene, CDR1 is LNHDA and CDR2 is SQIVND (reference sequence). This CDR3 spans 12 amino acids. CDR3 in amino acids: CASSLGTGLQFF. CDR3 in DNA: TGTGCCAGTAGTCTCGGGACAGGGCTTCAGTTCTTC.

The chain is built from TRBV30 and TRBJ2-1, with a tentative D call TRBD2 (5 bases). Trimming shortened V by 1 base and J by 2 bases, and 15 bases separated the two germline ends. The CDR3 is 16 amino acids. Per germline, CDR1 GTSNPN and CDR2 SVGIG (reference sequence). The CDR3 region is CAWSAKSGSTYNEQFF. CDR3 nucleotide sequence: TGTGCCTGGAGTGCAAAAAGCGGTTCCACCTACAATGAGCAGTTCTTC.

The chain is built from TRBV5-1 and TRBJ2-1; the D gene is possibly TRBD2 (6 bases). The germline gives CDR1 SGHRS, CDR2 YFSETQ. The CDR3 loop spans 16 amino acids. The V and J ends lost 2 bases and 9 bases respectively, with 21 bases between them. The CDR3 sequence is CASSLSGSLLGGEQFF. The CDR3 nucleotides are TGCGCCAGCAGCTTAAGCGGGTCACTGTTGGGGGGTGAGCAGTTCTTC.

This clone was observed a few times. This sequence joins TRBV29-1 and TRBJ1-1; D gene unclear. Trimming stripped 6 bases from V and 4 bases from J, with 15 bases between. Germline loops: CDR1 SQVTM, CDR2 ANQGSEA. This CDR3 has 13 residues. The CDR3: CSVGWVGGTEAFF. CDR3 bases: TGCAGCGTCGGATGGGTGGGAGGCACTGAAGCTTTCTTT.

The CDR3 DNA is TGTGCCAGCAGCCGGGACTCCACAACAGATACGCAGTATTTT. It specifies CASSRDSTTDTQYF. V usage is TRBV2 and J usage is TRBJ2-3, with D perhaps matching TRBD2 (6 bases). V dropped 6 bases and J dropped 3 bases, with 13 bases sitting between them. The CDR3 has 14 residues. In germline, CDR1 is SNHLY, CDR2 FYNNEI.

This rearrangement joins TRBV7-2 to TRBJ2-7; 12 nucleotides align to TRBD1. Trimming at V came to 3 bases and at J to 3 bases, leaving 3 bases not matched to a gene. Per germline, CDR1 SGHTA and CDR2 FQGNSA. The CDR3 spans 15 residues. CDR3 residues: CASSLGQGAYYEQYF. The DNA of the CDR3 is TGTGCCAGCAGCTTGGGACAGGGGGCTTACTACGAGCAGTACTTC.